What follows are 14 T cell receptor beta chains derived from one specimen sequenced in a study of lymphopenia after photon versus proton radiotherapy. Only in-frame clones appear in the TCRdb table, and some are missing; sequencing was by immunoSEQ multiplex PCR. This table holds approximately 50,000 clones, around 83% found once. The sequencing used peripheral blood, collected from a patient treated with photon-based radiotherapy. The receptors come from a man in his fifties with gastric cancer.

The chain combines TRBV5-4 with TRBJ2-7; possibly TRBD1 for D (6 bases). V lost 4 bases to trimming and J lost 2 bases, with 13 bases between them. The CDR3 totals 14 residues. The V gene's germline CDR1 is SGHNT and CDR2 YYREEE (reference sequence). CDR3 in DNA: TGTGCCAGCAGCCGCTGGGACAACCCCTACGAGCAGTACTTC. Amino acids: CASSRWDNPYEQYF.

V gene TRBV4-1 combines with J gene TRBJ2-7; 9 bases fit TRBD1. The V segment lost 4 bases and the J segment 3 bases; nucleotides outside the gene matches: 4. The CDR3 spans 14 residues. Germline CDR1 MGHRA, CDR2 YSYEKL. The CDR3 region is CASSPGQGFYEQYF. For the CDR3, the DNA is TGCGCCAGCAGCCCGGGACAGGGATTCTACGAGCAGTACTTC.

V usage is TRBV5-1 and J usage is TRBJ2-2; possible D gene TRBD2, 6 bases. V lost 2 bases to trimming and J lost 7 bases, with 9 bases between them. The CDR3 is made up of 13 amino acids. The germline V gene has CDR1 SGHRS and CDR2 YFSETQ. The CDR3 DNA reads as TGCGCCAGCAGCTTAAGGGGAGGCGGGGAGCTGTTTTTT. Translated: CASSLRGGGELFF.

V is TRBV4-1 and J is TRBJ1-2, with a possible D match to TRBD1 (5 bases). Germline CDR1 and CDR2: MGHRA and YSYEKL. V lost 3 bases and J lost 4, with 24 bases in between. This CDR3 is built from 18 residues. This CDR3 is CASSHPLVGRKGLYGYTF. CDR3 DNA sequence: TGCGCCAGCAGCCACCCCTTGGTGGGACGTAAGGGACTCTATGGCTACACCTTC.

The chain is built from TRBV11-2 and TRBJ2-5, with 9 bases fitting TRBD1. Germline V CDR1 and CDR2: SGHAT, FQNNGV. The CDR3 runs to 16 residues. V was pared by 5 bases and J by 5 bases, with 12 bases of the junction left unmatched. In nucleotides, the CDR3 is TGTGCCAGCAGCCAGCTAGTACAGGGGGCGCGGGAGACCCAGTACTTC. It translates to CASSQLVQGARETQYF.

The rearrangement links TRBV27 to TRBJ1-4, with D maybe TRBD1 (6 bases). This CDR3 spans 15 amino acids. CDR1 is MNHEY, CDR2 SMNVEV, per germline (reference sequence). The V gene lost 2 bases and the J gene lost 1 base, with 8 bases spanning the gap. The CDR3 reads CASSLQGLTNEKLFF. The CDR3 bases are TGTGCCAGCAGTTTACAGGGGCTAACTAATGAAAAACTGTTTTTT.

The V and J genes are TRBV7-8 and TRBJ2-7, with 11 bases lining up with TRBD2. This CDR3 comprises 18 residues. The V gene's germline CDR1 is SGHVS and CDR2 FQNEAQ. V trimming: 5 bases; J trimming: 2 bases; junction bases outside the gene matches: 14. CDR3 sequence (DNA): TGTGCCAGCAGCCCTCGGACTAGCGGGCGACAGGTAGCCTACGAGCAGTACTTC. This encodes CASSPRTSGRQVAYEQYF.

V and J are TRBV5-8 and TRBJ1-2; no clear D gene. The CDR3 is made up of 15 amino acids. Trimming removed 0 bases at V and 2 bases at J, with 11 bases between. Germline V gives CDR1 SGHTS, CDR2 YDEGEE. CDR3 coding DNA: TGTGCCAGCAGCTTGGAATCGGGCTTCAACTATGGCTACACCTTC. It codes for CASSLESGFNYGYTF.

The V call is TRBV19, the J call TRBJ2-7, with D perhaps TRBD2 (6 bases). The CDR3 spans 11 residues. Germline V gene sequence: CDR1 LNHDA, CDR2 SQIVND (reference sequence). The V end lost 3 bases, the J end lost 9 bases, and 9 bases lay between the germline ends. The DNA of the CDR3 is TGTGCCAGTAGTATCGGGGGAGTGCAGTACTTC. This encodes CASSIGGVQYF.

This chain uses TRBV27 with TRBJ2-5; possibly TRBD2 for D (6 bases). CDR1 is MNHEY, CDR2 SMNVEV, per germline (reference sequence). Trimming took 6 bases from V and 7 from J, leaving 15 bases between them. The CDR3 length is 13 residues. In nucleotides, the CDR3 is TGTGCCAGCAGCCACGGGAGCTCGGGGACCCAGTACTTC. Translated, it gives CASSHGSSGTQYF.

The genes are TRBV4-3 and TRBJ2-3, with 10 bases lining up with TRBD1. The CDR3 has 18 amino acids. J gave up 4 bases and V 0 bases, and 10 bases lay outside the gene matches. Germline lookup yields CDR1 LGHNA and CDR2 YSLEER. CDR3: CASSQDHSGTGEADTQYF. The CDR3 DNA reads TGCGCCAGCAGCCAAGATCACTCCGGGACAGGGGAGGCAGATACGCAGTATTTT.

V and J are TRBV19 and TRBJ2-1, with D hard to call. There are 13 residues in the CDR3. The germline CDR1 and CDR2 sequences are LNHDA and SQIVND (reference sequence). Between the trimmed V and J ends, which lost 7 bases and 0 bases, there was a span of 7 bases. CDR3 sequence reads: CASNTPSYNEQFF. The CDR3 region has the DNA TGTGCCAGTAACACACCCTCCTACAATGAGCAGTTCTTC.

The chain couples TRBV4-2 to TRBJ2-7, with 9 bases matching TRBD2. Germline loops: CDR1 LGHNA, CDR2 YNFKEQ. J was trimmed by 4 bases and V by 6 bases; bases with no gene match: 1. The CDR3 is made up of 12 amino acids. CDR3 DNA: TGTGCCAGCAGTAGCGGGAGTTACGAGCAGTACTTC. Translation: CASSSGSYEQYF.

The gene calls are TRBV28 and TRBJ1-2; D remains ambiguous. The CDR3 covers 15 residues. Trimming left V 2 bases short and J 7 bases short, with 17 bases between. Germline V CDR1 and CDR2: MDHEN, SYDVKM. As DNA, the CDR3 is TGTGCCAGCAGTTTAGGCAGGATGGGCAGCTCTGGCTACACCTTC. Its protein is CASSLGRMGSSGYTF.